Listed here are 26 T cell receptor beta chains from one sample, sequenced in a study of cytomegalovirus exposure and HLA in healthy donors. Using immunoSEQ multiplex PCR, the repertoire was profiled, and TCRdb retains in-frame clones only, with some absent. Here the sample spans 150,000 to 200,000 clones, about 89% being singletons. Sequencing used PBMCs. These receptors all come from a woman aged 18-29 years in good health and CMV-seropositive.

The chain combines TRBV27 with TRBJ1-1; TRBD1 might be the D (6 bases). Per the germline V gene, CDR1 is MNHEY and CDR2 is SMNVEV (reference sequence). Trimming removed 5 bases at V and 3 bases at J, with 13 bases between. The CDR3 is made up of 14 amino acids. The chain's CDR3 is CASSEDRSYTEAFF. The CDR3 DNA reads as TGTGCCAGCAGTGAAGACAGGAGCTACACTGAAGCTTTCTTT.

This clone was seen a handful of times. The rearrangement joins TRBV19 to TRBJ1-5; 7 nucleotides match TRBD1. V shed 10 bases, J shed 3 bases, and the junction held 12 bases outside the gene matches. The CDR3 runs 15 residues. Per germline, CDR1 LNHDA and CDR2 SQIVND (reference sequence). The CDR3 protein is CATIQAGQYNQPQHF. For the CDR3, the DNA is TGTGCCACCATACAGGCGGGACAGTACAATCAGCCCCAGCATTTT.

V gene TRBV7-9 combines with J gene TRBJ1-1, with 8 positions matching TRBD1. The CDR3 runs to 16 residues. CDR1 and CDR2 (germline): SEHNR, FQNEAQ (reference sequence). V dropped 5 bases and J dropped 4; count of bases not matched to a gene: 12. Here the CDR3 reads CASSDRTGRGGTEAFF. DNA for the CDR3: TGTGCCAGCAGCGACCGGACAGGGCGAGGCGGCACTGAAGCTTTCTTT.

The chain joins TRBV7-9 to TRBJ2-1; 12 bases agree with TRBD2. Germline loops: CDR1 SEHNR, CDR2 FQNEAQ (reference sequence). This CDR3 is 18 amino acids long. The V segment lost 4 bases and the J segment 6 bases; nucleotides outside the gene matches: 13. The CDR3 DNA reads TGTGCCAGCAGCTCTCGGGGACTAGCGGGTCGCCCTGGCAATGAGCAGTTCTTC. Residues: CASSSRGLAGRPGNEQFF.

This CDR3 reads CASSLRGTVQVDPISGANVLTF. CDR3 DNA sequence: TGTGCCAGCAGCTTAAGGGGGACAGTCCAGGTGGATCCAATCTCTGGGGCCAACGTCCTGACTTTC. V usage is TRBV7-3 and J usage is TRBJ2-6, with 7 bases that match TRBD1. Germline V gene data show CDR1 as SGHTA and CDR2 as FQGTGA. The V segment lost 1 base and the J segment 0 bases; nucleotides outside the gene matches: 18. The CDR3 is made up of 22 amino acids. The entire variable domain, with the rest obtained from reference TRBV7-3 and TRBJ2-6, is as follows: GAGVSQTPSNKVTEKGKYVELRCDPISGHTALYWYRQSLGQGPEFLIYFQGTGAADDSGLPNDRFFAVRPEGSVSTLKIQRTERGDSAVYLCASSLRGTVQVDPISGANVLTFGAGSRLTVL.

The CDR3: CASSLTGREVADTQYF. The CDR3 DNA follows: TGTGCCAGCAGCCTCACAGGGCGGGAGGTTGCAGATACGCAGTATTTT. The V gene is TRBV7-9, the J gene TRBJ2-3; 8 nucleotides match TRBD2. The trim removed 5 bases at V and 4 bases at J, leaving 11 bases unmatched. Looked up from germline, CDR1 is SEHNR and CDR2 is FQNEAQ (reference sequence). This CDR3 is built from 16 residues. Complete variable domain (other parts from reference TRBV7-9 and TRBJ2-3): DTGVSQNPRHKITKRGQNVTFRCDPISEHNRLYWYRQTLGQGPEFLTYFQNEAQLEKSRLLSDRFSAERPKGSFSTLEIQRTEQGDSAMYLCASSLTGREVADTQYFGPGTRLTVL.

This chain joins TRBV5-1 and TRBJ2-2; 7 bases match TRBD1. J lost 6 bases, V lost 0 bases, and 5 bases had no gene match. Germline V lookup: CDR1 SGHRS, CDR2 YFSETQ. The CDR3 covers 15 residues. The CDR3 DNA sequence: TGCGCCAGCAGCTTGGCCGAGACAGGGCCCGGGGAGCTGTTTTTT. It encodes CASSLAETGPGELFF.

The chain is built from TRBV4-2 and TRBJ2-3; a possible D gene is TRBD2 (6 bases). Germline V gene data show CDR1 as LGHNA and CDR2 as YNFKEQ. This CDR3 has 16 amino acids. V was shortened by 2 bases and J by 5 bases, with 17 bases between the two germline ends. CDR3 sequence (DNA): TGTGCCAGCAGCCAACTCGGCGGGGCGGGGATAGATACGCAGTATTTT. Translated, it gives CASSQLGGAGIDTQYF.

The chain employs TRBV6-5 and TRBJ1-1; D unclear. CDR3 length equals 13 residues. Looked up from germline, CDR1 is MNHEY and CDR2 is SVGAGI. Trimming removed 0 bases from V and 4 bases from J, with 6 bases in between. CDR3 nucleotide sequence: TGTGCCAGCAGTTACTCGAGGGTCACTGAAGCTTTCTTT. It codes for CASSYSRVTEAFF.

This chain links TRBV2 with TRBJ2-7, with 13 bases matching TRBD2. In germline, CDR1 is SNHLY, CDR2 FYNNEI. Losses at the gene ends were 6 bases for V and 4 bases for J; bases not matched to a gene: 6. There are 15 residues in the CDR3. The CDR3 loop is CASSPELAGGYEQYF. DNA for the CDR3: TGTGCCAGCAGCCCGGAACTAGCGGGGGGGTACGAGCAGTACTTC. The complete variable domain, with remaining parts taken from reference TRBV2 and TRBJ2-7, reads EPEVTQTPSHQVTQMGQEVILRCVPISNHLYFYWYRQILGQKVEFLVSFYNNEISEKSEIFDDQFSVERPDGSNFTLKIRSTKLEDSAMYFCASSPELAGGYEQYFGPGTRLTVT.

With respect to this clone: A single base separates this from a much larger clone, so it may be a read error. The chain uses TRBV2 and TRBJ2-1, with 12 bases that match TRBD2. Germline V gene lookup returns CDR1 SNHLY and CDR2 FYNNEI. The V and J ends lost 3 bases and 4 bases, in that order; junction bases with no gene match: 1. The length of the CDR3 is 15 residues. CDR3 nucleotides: TGTGCCAGCAGTGATCTAGCGGGAGGGTACAATGAGCAGTTCTTC. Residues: CASSDLAGGYNEQFF.

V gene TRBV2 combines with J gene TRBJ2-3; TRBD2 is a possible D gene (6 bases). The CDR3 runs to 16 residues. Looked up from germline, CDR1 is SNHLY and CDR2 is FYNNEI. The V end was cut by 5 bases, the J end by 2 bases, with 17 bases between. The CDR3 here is CASSLGTSTSTDTQYF. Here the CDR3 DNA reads TGTGCCAGCAGTCTTGGGACTTCAACATCCACAGATACGCAGTATTTT.

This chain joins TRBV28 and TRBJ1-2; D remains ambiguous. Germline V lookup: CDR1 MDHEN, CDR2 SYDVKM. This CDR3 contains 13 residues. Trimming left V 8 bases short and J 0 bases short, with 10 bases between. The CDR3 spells CASHEGSNYGYTF. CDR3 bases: TGTGCCAGCCACGAGGGCTCTAACTATGGCTACACCTTC.

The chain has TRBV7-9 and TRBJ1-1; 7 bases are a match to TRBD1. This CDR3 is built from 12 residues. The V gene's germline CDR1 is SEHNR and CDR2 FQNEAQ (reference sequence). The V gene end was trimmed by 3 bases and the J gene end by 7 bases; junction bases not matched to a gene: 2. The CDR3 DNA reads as TGTGCCAGCAGCTTTGGGACAGATGAAGCTTTCTTT. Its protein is CASSFGTDEAFF.

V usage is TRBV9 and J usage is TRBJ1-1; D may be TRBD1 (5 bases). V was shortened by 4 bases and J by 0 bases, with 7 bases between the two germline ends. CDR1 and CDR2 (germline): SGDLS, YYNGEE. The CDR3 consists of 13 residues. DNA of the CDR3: TGTGCCAGCAGCTTGGACATGAACACTGAAGCTTTCTTT. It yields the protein CASSLDMNTEAFF. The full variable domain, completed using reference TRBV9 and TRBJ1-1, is DSGVTQTPKHLITATGQRVTLRCSPRSGDLSVYWYQQSLDQGLQFLIQYYNGEERAKGNILERFSAQQFPDLHSELNLSSLELGDSALYFCASSLDMNTEAFFGQGTRLTVV.

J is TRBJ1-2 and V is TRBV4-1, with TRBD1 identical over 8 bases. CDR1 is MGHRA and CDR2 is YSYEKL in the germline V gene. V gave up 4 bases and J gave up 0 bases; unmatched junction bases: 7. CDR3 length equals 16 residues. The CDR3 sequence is CASSLTGQGSNYGYTF. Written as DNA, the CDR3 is TGCGCCAGCAGCCTGACCGGACAGGGCTCTAACTATGGCTACACCTTC.

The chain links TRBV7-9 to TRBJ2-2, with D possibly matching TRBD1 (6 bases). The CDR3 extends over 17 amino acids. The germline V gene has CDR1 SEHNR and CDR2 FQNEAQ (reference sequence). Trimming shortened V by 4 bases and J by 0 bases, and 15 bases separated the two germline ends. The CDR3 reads CASSSVPGHTNTGELFF. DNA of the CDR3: TGTGCCAGCAGCTCAGTCCCGGGACACACGAACACCGGGGAGCTGTTTTTT.

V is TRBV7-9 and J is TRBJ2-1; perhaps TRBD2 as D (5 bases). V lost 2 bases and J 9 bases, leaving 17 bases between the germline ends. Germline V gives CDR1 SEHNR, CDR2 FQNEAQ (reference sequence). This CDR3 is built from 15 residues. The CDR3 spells CASSLNYPEGCEQFF. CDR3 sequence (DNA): TGTGCCAGCAGCTTAAACTACCCCGAGGGTTGTGAGCAGTTCTTC.

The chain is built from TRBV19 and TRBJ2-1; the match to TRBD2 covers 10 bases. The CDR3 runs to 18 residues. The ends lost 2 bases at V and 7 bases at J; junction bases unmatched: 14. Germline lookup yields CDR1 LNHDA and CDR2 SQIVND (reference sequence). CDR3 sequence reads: CASSISPPAGGPGNEQFF. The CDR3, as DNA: TGTGCCAGTAGTATATCCCCCCCAGCGGGAGGGCCCGGAAATGAGCAGTTCTTC.

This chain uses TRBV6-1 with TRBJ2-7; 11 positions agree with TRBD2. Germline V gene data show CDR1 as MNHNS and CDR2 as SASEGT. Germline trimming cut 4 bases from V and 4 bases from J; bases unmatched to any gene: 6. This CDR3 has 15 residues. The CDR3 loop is CASSVLTSGKYEQYF. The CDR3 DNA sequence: TGTGCCAGCAGTGTCCTGACTAGCGGGAAATACGAGCAGTACTTC.

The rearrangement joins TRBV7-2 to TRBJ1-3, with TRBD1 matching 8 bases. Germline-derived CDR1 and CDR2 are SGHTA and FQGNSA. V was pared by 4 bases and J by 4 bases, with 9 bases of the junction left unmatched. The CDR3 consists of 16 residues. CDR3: CASSWGQANSGNTIYF. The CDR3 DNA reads TGTGCCAGCAGCTGGGGACAGGCTAACTCGGGAAACACCATATATTTT. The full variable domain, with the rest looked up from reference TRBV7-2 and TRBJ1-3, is GAGVSQSPSNKVTEKGKDVELRCDPISGHTALYWYRQSLGQGLEFLIYFQGNSAPDKSGLPSDRFSAERTGGSVSTLTIQRTQQEDSAVYLCASSWGQANSGNTIYFGEGSWLTVV.

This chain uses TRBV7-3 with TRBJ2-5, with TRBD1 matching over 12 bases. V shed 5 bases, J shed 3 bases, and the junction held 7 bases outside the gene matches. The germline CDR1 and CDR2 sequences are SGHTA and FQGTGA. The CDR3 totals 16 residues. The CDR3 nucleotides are TGTGCCAGCAGCACAACCGGGACAGGGGGCGAAGAGACCCAGTACTTC. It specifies CASSTTGTGGEETQYF.

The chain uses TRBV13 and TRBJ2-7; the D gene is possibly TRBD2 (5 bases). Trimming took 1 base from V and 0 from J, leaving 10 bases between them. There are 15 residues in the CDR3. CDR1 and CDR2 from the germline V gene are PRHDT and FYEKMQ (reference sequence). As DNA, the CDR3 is TGTGCCAGCAGCTTAGAGAGGGTTAGCTCCTACGAGCAGTACTTC. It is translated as CASSLERVSSYEQYF.

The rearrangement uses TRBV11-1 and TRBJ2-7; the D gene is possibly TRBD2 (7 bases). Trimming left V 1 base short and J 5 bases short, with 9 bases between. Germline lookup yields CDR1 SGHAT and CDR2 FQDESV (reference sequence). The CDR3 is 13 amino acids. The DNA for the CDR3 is TGTGCCAGCAGCTTAGGCGGGGGCCACGAGCAGTACTTC. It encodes CASSLGGGHEQYF.

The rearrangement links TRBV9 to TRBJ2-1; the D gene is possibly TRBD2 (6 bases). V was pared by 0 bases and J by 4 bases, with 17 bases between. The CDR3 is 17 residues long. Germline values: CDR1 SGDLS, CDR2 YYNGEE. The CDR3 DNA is TGTGCCAGCAGCGTAGGGGGTCCGAGGGAGGCTTACAATGAGCAGTTCTTC. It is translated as CASSVGGPREAYNEQFF.

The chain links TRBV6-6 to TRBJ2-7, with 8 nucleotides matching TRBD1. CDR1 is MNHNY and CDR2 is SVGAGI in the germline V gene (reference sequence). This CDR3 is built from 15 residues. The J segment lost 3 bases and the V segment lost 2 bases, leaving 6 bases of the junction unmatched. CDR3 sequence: CASSYQGAEGYEQYF. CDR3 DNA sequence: TGTGCCAGCAGTTACCAGGGGGCGGAGGGCTACGAGCAGTACTTC.